This T cell receptor (beta chain) was found in a study of blood T cell repertoires in COVID-19. Study context: Donors in the United States, Italy and Spain gave samples during acute or convalescent COVID-19. T cells, B-cell-depleted T cells, or PBMCs supplied cDNA or gDNA.

Original data processing: Scientists estimated how many nucleated cells there were by amplifying reference gene primers. Sequenced by immunoSEQ multiplex PCR; TCRdb stores in-frame clones only, minus some. For V, J and clone size, that table is used; D and trimming come from the DNA. The table shows over 120,000 clones, with around 89% occurring only once. CDR3 size: 10 residues. Material: peripheral blood. The receptor comes from a man in his fifties or sixties with active or convalescent COVID-19. V usage is TRBV21-1 and J usage is TRBJ2-3; TRBD2 was called by the table and not checked on the DNA. TRBV21-1 represents a pseudogene. In nucleotides, the CDR3 is TGTGCCAGCAGCATGAGTACGCAGTATTTT. This sequence encodes CASSMSTQYF.